This T cell receptor (beta chain) stems from a study of cytomegalovirus exposure and HLA in healthy donors. Across the study: A subsequent analysis reported that the 120 validation repertoires were produced on the same platform that had also been used for the roughly 710 first-cohort repertoires. Broader study findings: The tendency of first-cohort TCR clusters to co-occur in the roughly 130 validation repertoires emerged from a later analysis.

About this clone itself: Antigen unknown.

Repertoires were generated with immunoSEQ multiplex PCR, while TCRdb's copy carries only in-frame clones and drops some. This table holds about 150,000 clones, roughly 89% found once. The CDR3 is 15 amino acids. V was pared by 5 bases and J by 0 bases, with 13 bases between. In germline, CDR1 is SNHLY, CDR2 FYNNEI. The specimen was PBMCs. The TCR sequence derives from a woman aged 18-29 years in good health and CMV-seropositive. V and J are TRBV2 and TRBJ1-1; D gene unclear. DNA for the CDR3: TGTGCCAGCAGTCGTGAGCGTGCTATGAACACTGAAGCTTTCTTT. Amino acids: CASSRERAMNTEAFF.